The next 30 T cell receptor beta chains were all read from a single sample in a study of response to subunit inactivated influenza vaccine. TCRdb analysed the RT-PCR reads with MiXCR anew, one entry per CDR3 protein. The sample contains 430,000 or so distinct CDR3 sequences, around 9.9% of which appear only once. Sequenced here: PBMCs from blood, sampled roughly 45 days after vaccination. Receptor source: a man aged 50-60 years who received an inactivated influenza vaccine.

The CDR3 nucleotides read TGTGCCAGCAGCTTAGGACTAGCGGGAGGGAACATTCAGTACTTC. Translated, it gives CASSLGLAGGNIQYF. This chain links TRBV13 with TRBJ2-4; TRBD2 matches 13 bases. The J segment lost 7 bases and the V segment lost 0 bases, leaving 0 bases of the junction unmatched. The germline gives CDR1 PRHDT, CDR2 FYEKMQ (reference sequence). CDR3 length: 15 residues.

This clonotype was picked up a small number of times. This rearrangement joins TRBV2 to TRBJ1-1, with D unclear. Germline CDR1 and CDR2: SNHLY and FYNNEI. V lost 0 bases and J lost 3, with 8 bases in between. The CDR3 contains 14 residues. The CDR3 DNA follows: TGTGCCAGCAGTGAAGCGCTTGTGGACACTGAAGCTTTCTTT. Encoded protein: CASSEALVDTEAFF.

This clonotype appeared a few times. V is TRBV12-3 or TRBV12-4 and J is TRBJ2-1; 8 bases are a match to TRBD1. This CDR3 comprises 14 residues. V lost 8 bases, J lost 7 bases, and 10 bases stayed unmatched. CDR3 in DNA: TGTGCCAGCTCCTTCAGGGGGCGCAGGAATGAGCAGTTCTTC. It is translated as CASSFRGRRNEQFF.

This clonotype occurred many times. V is TRBV4-3 and J is TRBJ2-1; 14 bases are shared with TRBD2. With V trimmed by 4 bases and J by 9 bases, 5 bases remained unmatched. CDR1 LGHNA and CDR2 YSLEER come from the germline V gene. This CDR3 has 15 residues. For the CDR3, the DNA is TGCGCCAGCAGCCCGGGACTAGCGGGAGATAGTGAGCAGTTCTTC. It codes for CASSPGLAGDSEQFF.

This clonotype was detected many times. The rearrangement uses TRBV12-3 or TRBV12-4 and TRBJ2-3, with TRBD2 as a possible D gene (6 bases). V was trimmed by 3 bases and J by 4 bases, leaving 11 bases between them. This CDR3 comprises 14 residues. In nucleotides, the CDR3 is TGTGCCAGCAGTTTGAGTAGCGGCGCAGATACGCAGTATTTT. This gives the protein CASSLSSGADTQYF.

A note on this clonotype: It may be a read error: a sequence one base away is much more abundant. This CDR3 fails to terminate in the conserved phenylalanine or tryptophan, so it likely reflects a read error. The V gene is TRBV6-1, the J gene TRBJ2-3, with a tentative D call TRBD1 (6 bases). V dropped 6 bases and J dropped 0 bases, with 13 bases sitting between them. The CDR3 length is 15 residues. From germline, CDR1 is MNHNS and CDR2 SASEGT. The CDR3 bases are TGTGCCAGCAGCTCGGACAGAATAAGCACAGATACGCAGTATTCT. The encoded protein is CASSSDRISTDTQYS.

This clonotype was seen more than once but under ten times. The rearrangement links TRBV6-2 or TRBV6-3 to TRBJ1-5; D is undetermined. Per the germline V gene, CDR1 is MNHEY and CDR2 is SVGEGT. The V end was cut by 0 bases, the J end by 11 bases, with 8 bases between. The CDR3 has 12 residues. CDR3 sequence (DNA): TGTGCCAGCAGTTACTCCCAATCAGCCCAGCATTTT. Protein: CASSYSQSAQHF.

This clonotype has just a few counts. This chain uses TRBV10-2 with TRBJ1-5; the match to TRBD1 covers 11 bases. The CDR3 is made up of 16 amino acids. V was pared by 5 bases and J by 1 base, with 4 bases of the junction left unmatched. CDR1 WSHSY and CDR2 SAAADI come from the germline V gene. CDR3 region: CASSSGQGESNQPQHF. Written as DNA, the CDR3 is TGCGCCAGCAGTTCGGGACAGGGGGAAAGCAATCAGCCCCAGCATTTT.

There are a few counts of this clonotype. The chain employs TRBV28 and TRBJ2-2; D might be TRBD2 (7 bases). The V gene's germline CDR1 is MDHEN and CDR2 SYDVKM. Deletions cut 6 bases from V and 6 bases from J, with 14 bases between. This CDR3 has 14 amino acids. The CDR3 is CASSLAGASGELFF. Here the CDR3 DNA reads TGTGCCAGCAGCCTGGCGGGGGCGTCCGGGGAGCTGTTTTTT.

This clonotype turned up a few times. The rearrangement joins TRBV7-8 to TRBJ2-2; perhaps TRBD1 as D (5 bases). Trimming left V 5 bases short and J 3 bases short, with 16 bases between. Germline CDR1 reads SGHVS; CDR2 reads FQNEAQ. The CDR3 totals 16 residues. This CDR3 reads CASSLGQGVDTGELFF. CDR3 nucleotides: TGTGCCAGCAGCCTCGGCCAGGGCGTAGACACCGGGGAGCTGTTTTTT.

The V gene is TRBV6-2 or TRBV6-3, the J gene TRBJ2-7; unclear D gene. Trimming took 1 base from V and 0 from J, leaving 10 bases between them. In germline, CDR1 is MNHEY, CDR2 SVGEGT. CDR3 length: 15 amino acids. CDR3 sequence reads: CASSYLDRDSYEQYF. CDR3 coding DNA: TGTGCCAGCAGTTACTTGGACCGAGACTCCTACGAGCAGTACTTC.

This clonotype was counted a few times. This chain joins TRBV2 and TRBJ2-7; D is unclear. The CDR3 length is 12 residues. V gave up 10 bases and J gave up 4 bases, with 14 bases separating them. Per germline, CDR1 SNHLY and CDR2 FYNNEI. CDR3 residues: CATLRSRYEQYF. The CDR3, as DNA: TGTGCCACGCTAAGATCACGATACGAGCAGTACTTC.

This clonotype was found a few times. The chain joins TRBV20-1 to TRBJ2-3, with unresolved D. The CDR3 has 14 amino acids. Germline CDR1 is DFQATT and CDR2 is SNEGSKA (reference sequence). V was cut by 1 base and J by 4 bases, with 12 bases left in between. The CDR3 DNA reads TGCAGTGCTAGAGGGGCTCAAAGGGCAGATACGCAGTATTTT. It yields the protein CSARGAQRADTQYF.

This clonotype was detected ten times or more. The chain couples TRBV2 to TRBJ2-2; 9 bases map to TRBD1. The germline V gene encodes CDR1 SNHLY and CDR2 FYNNEI. This CDR3 comprises 15 residues. The V gene end was trimmed by 10 bases and the J gene end by 7 bases; junction bases not matched to a gene: 13. CDR3: CATSPGQGYGGELFF. CDR3 coding DNA: TGTGCCACTAGTCCGGGACAGGGCTACGGCGGGGAGCTGTTTTTT.

The gene calls are TRBV5-1 and TRBJ2-3; TRBD2 might be the D (6 bases). Germline V lookup: CDR1 SGHRS, CDR2 YFSETQ. The CDR3 is 15 amino acids. V lost 4 bases to trimming and J lost 1 base, with 13 bases between them. The CDR3 region is CASSPVAVRTDTQYF. In DNA, the CDR3 is TGCGCCAGCAGCCCCGTAGCGGTCCGCACAGATACGCAGTATTTT.

V gene TRBV29-1 combines with J gene TRBJ1-1; 9 nucleotides align to TRBD1. The CDR3 sequence is 14 residues long. V was pared by 3 bases and J by 4 bases, with 6 bases of the junction left unmatched. Germline CDR1 is SQVTM and CDR2 is ANQGSEA. CDR3 residues: CSVEWDRAITEAFF. CDR3 DNA: TGCAGCGTTGAGTGGGACAGGGCTATCACTGAAGCTTTCTTT.

The chain is built from TRBV10-1 and TRBJ2-7; weak D call: TRBD2 (5 bases). The CDR3 has 12 amino acids. Deletions cut 8 bases from V and 3 bases from J, with 11 bases between. Germline CDR1 and CDR2: WNHNN and SYGVQD (reference sequence). The CDR3 loop reads CASSGLDYEQYF. The CDR3 region has the DNA TGCGCCAGCTCCGGACTGGACTACGAGCAGTACTTC.

CDR3 protein: CASSQDRVGANNSPLHF. CDR3 nucleotides: TGTGCCAGCAGCCAAGATCGGGTGGGGGCCAATAATTCACCCCTCCACTTT. V usage is TRBV4-2 and J usage is TRBJ1-6, with D tentatively TRBD1 (6 bases). Germline V gene lookup returns CDR1 LGHNA and CDR2 YNFKEQ. This CDR3 contains 17 residues. The V and J ends lost 0 bases and 5 bases respectively, with 14 bases between them.

This clonotype showed up just a few times. This chain links TRBV4-3 with TRBJ2-2, with 8 bases identical to TRBD2. V shed 4 bases and J 6 bases; nucleotides not matched to a gene: 1. The CDR3 is 13 amino acids. Germline lookup yields CDR1 LGHNA and CDR2 YSLEER. CDR3 loop: CASSPLAAGELFF. The CDR3 DNA sequence: TGCGCCAGCAGCCCACTAGCGGCCGGGGAGCTGTTTTTT.

The chain uses TRBV5-1 and TRBJ2-1; 7 bases are shared with TRBD2. The CDR3 has 16 residues. V was clipped by 5 bases and J by 8 bases; unmatched bases: 16. Germline CDR1 is SGHRS and CDR2 is YFSETQ. CDR3 loop: CASSPRGGRGKDEQFF. CDR3 in DNA: TGCGCCAGCAGTCCGAGGGGTGGGAGGGGAAAGGATGAGCAGTTCTTC. The variable domain in full, completed from reference TRBV5-1 and TRBJ2-1, reads KAGVTQTPRYLIKTRGQQVTLSCSPISGHRSVSWYQQTPGQGLQFLFEYFSETQRNKGNFPGRFSGRQFSNSRSEMNVSTLELGDSALYLCASSPRGGRGKDEQFFGPGTRLTVL.

Only a few counts were recorded for this clonotype. The chain links TRBV13 to TRBJ1-3; D might be TRBD1 (5 bases). The CDR3 loop spans 16 amino acids. The germline V gene encodes CDR1 PRHDT and CDR2 FYEKMQ (reference sequence). Trimming shortened V by 1 base and J by 0 bases, and 10 bases separated the two germline ends. The CDR3 spells CASSLEAGTSGNTIYF. The CDR3 bases are TGTGCCAGCAGCTTAGAAGCGGGGACCTCTGGAAACACCATATATTTT.

This clonotype has a count of ten or more. The rearrangement uses TRBV29-1 and TRBJ2-3; 13 nucleotides line up with TRBD2. Per germline, CDR1 SQVTM and CDR2 ANQGSEA. This CDR3 comprises 16 residues. V shed 6 bases and J 8 bases; nucleotides not matched to a gene: 14. The CDR3 region has the DNA TGCAGCGTCGATCCGGCCGGGACTAGCGGGGAAGCTACGCAGTATTTT. Translated: CSVDPAGTSGEATQYF.

This clonotype showed up many times. This chain connects TRBV5-1 to TRBJ2-5; D gene uncertain. This CDR3 is 14 amino acids long. Germline V gene sequence: CDR1 SGHRS, CDR2 YFSETQ. Trimming took 4 bases from V and 0 from J, leaving 10 bases between them. DNA of the CDR3: TGCGCCAGCAGCCTAGGACGCAACCAAGAGACCCAGTACTTC. As protein: CASSLGRNQETQYF.

This clonotype was detected a few times. The rearrangement uses TRBV6-1 and TRBJ2-2; 13 bases are shared with TRBD2. Germline V gives CDR1 MNHNS, CDR2 SASEGT. The CDR3 is 19 residues long. The V and J ends lost 0 bases and 4 bases, in that order; junction bases with no gene match: 8. In DNA form, the CDR3 reads TGTGCCAGCAGTGAAGCGTTACCGGGACTAGCGGGGATCACCGGGGAGCTGTTTTTT. This translates into CASSEALPGLAGITGELFF.

This clonotype was observed many times. This chain uses TRBV29-1 with TRBJ2-1, with 11 nucleotides matching TRBD2. Germline assignment: CDR1 SQVTM and CDR2 ANQGSEA. CDR3 length: 13 amino acids. J lost 5 bases, V lost 7 bases, and 4 bases had no gene match. The CDR3 sequence: CSGGTSGNNEQFF. For the CDR3, the DNA is TGCAGCGGAGGGACTAGCGGAAACAATGAGCAGTTCTTC.

This clonotype was observed a few times. The chain recombines TRBV7-9 with TRBJ2-1; TRBD2 matches 7 bases. The junction had 10 bases not matched to a gene; V was cut back by 4 bases and J by 1 base. The CDR3 totals 17 residues. Germline-derived CDR1 and CDR2 are SEHNR and FQNEAQ (reference sequence). This chain's CDR3 is CASSSGEGRKSYNEQFF. The CDR3 DNA reads as TGTGCCAGCAGCTCGGGGGAGGGCAGGAAATCCTACAATGAGCAGTTCTTC.

This clonotype was counted ten times or more. The chain employs TRBV6-5 and TRBJ2-1; D not certain. The V and J ends lost 1 base and 8 bases respectively, with 12 bases between them. Germline V gene data show CDR1 as MNHEY and CDR2 as SVGAGI. The CDR3 has 14 residues. The CDR3 DNA reads TGTGCCAGCAGTTACTTTTACCGGTTAGATGAGCAGTTCTTC. Translated, it gives CASSYFYRLDEQFF.

In its sample, this clonotype was seen many times. The rearrangement uses TRBV28 and TRBJ2-7, with 12 bases fitting TRBD2. CDR3 size: 16 residues. The germline CDR1 and CDR2 sequences are MDHEN and SYDVKM. The V segment lost 4 bases and the J segment 2 bases; nucleotides outside the gene matches: 6. The CDR3 region is CASSSPGTSGPYEQYF. CDR3 coding DNA: TGTGCCAGCAGTTCCCCCGGGACTAGCGGGCCCTACGAGCAGTACTTC.

The V gene is TRBV7-9, the J gene TRBJ1-6; 7 bases are a match to TRBD1. The CDR3 is made up of 13 amino acids. Germline values: CDR1 SEHNR, CDR2 FQNEAQ (reference sequence). V gave up 3 bases and J gave up 13 bases; unmatched junction bases: 6. The CDR3: CASSFGQASPLHF. Written as DNA, the CDR3 is TGTGCCAGCAGCTTTGGACAGGCTAGCCCCCTCCACTTT.

The chain recombines TRBV20-1 with TRBJ2-5; D unclear. CDR1 and CDR2 from the germline V gene are DFQATT and SNEGSKA (reference sequence). The V end lost 3 bases, the J end lost 5 bases, and 22 bases lay between the germline ends. The CDR3 is made up of 16 amino acids. The CDR3 bases are TGCAGTGCTAGTGCCCTACCCTTCACGCCCGATGAGACCCAGTACTTC. Translation: CSASALPFTPDETQYF.